The entry below gives a single T cell receptor (beta chain) sequence along with its context. The Seattle site enrolled patients during active infection and followed them longitudinally. Per the study methods: Researchers report that nucleated cell counts were estimated from reference gene primer amplification. Measured with immunoSEQ multiplex PCR; TCRdb has only the in-frame clones, and not every one. Clone size and V and J calls were adopted from that table, with D and trimming inferred from the DNA. The sample contains fewer than 300,000 clones, about nine tenths of which appear only once. The data belong to a study of blood T cell repertoires in COVID-19. Looking at the study overall: COVID-19 samples, acute and convalescent, were from the United States, Italy and Spain.

This CDR3 has 13 residues. The junction had 10 bases not matched to a gene; V was cut back by 4 bases and J by 11 bases. Germline V gene lookup returns CDR1 SGHTA and CDR2 FQGNSA. Sequenced sample: peripheral blood. The clonotype was recovered from a man over 45 with COVID-19, enrolled during active disease. V usage is TRBV7-2 and J usage is TRBJ1-1, with 7 bases identical to TRBD1. The CDR3 protein is CASSYDRAGLAFF. DNA for the CDR3: TGTGCCAGCAGCTACGACAGGGCCGGGCTTGCTTTCTTT.